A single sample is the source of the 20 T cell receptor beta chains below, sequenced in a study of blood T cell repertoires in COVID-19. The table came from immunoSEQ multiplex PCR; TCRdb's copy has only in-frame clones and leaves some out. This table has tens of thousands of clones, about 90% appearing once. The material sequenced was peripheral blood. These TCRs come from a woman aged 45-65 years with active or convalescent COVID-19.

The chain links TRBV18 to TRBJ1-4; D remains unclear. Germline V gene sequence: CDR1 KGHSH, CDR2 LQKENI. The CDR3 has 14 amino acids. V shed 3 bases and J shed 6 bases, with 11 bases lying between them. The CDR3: CASSPAGFDEKLFF. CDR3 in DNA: TGTGCCAGCTCACCCGCCGGTTTTGATGAAAAACTGTTTTTT. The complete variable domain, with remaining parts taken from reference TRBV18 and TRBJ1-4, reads NAGVMQNPRHLVRRRGQEARLRCSPMKGHSHVYWYRQLPEEGLKFMVYLQKENIIDESGMPKERFSAEFPKEGPSILRIQQVVRGDSAAYFCASSPAGFDEKLFFGSGTQLSVL.

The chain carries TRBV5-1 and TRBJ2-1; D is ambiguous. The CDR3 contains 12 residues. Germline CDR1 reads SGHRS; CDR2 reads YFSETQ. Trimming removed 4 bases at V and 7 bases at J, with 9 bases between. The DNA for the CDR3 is TGCGCCAGCAGCCTGGTCACAAATGAGCAGTTCTTC. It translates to CASSLVTNEQFF.

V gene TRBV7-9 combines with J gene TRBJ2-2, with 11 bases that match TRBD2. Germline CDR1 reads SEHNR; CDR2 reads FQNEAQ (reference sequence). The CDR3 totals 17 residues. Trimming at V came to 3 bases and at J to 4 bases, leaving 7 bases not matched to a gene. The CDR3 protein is CASSLGLAVTFTGELFF. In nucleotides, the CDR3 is TGTGCCAGCAGCTTGGGACTAGCGGTGACGTTCACCGGGGAGCTGTTTTTT.

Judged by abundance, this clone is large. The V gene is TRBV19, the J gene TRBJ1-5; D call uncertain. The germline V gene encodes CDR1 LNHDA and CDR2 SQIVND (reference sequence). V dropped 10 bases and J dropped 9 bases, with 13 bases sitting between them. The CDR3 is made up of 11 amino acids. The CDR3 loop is CATTGSGPQHF. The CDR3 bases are TGTGCCACCACCGGTTCAGGGCCCCAGCATTTT.

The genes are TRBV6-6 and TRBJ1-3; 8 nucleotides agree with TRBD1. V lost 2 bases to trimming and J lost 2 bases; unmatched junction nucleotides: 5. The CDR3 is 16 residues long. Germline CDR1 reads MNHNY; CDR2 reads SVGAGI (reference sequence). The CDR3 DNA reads TGTGCCAGCAGTTACCTCGACAGGGGAGCTGGAAACACCATATATTTT. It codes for CASSYLDRGAGNTIYF.

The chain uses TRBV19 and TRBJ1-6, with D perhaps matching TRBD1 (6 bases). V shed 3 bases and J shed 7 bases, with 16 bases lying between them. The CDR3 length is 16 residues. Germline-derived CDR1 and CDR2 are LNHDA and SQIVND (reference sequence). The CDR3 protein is CASSIEERQGNSPLHF. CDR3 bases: TGTGCCAGTAGTATTGAGGAGAGGCAGGGGAATTCACCCCTCCACTTT.

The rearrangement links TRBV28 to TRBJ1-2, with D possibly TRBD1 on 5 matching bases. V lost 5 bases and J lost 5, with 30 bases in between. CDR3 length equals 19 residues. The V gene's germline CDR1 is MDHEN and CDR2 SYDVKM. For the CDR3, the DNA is TGTGCCAGCAGTACGATTGCCGGGGGGGTTATATCGATTAAATATGGCTACACCTTC. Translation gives CASSTIAGGVISIKYGYTF.

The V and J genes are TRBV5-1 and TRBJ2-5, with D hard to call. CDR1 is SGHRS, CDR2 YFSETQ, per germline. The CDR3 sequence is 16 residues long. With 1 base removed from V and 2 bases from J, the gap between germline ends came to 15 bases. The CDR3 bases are TGCGCCAGCAGCTTGAATCCCGGGTTCTCACAAGAGACCCAGTACTTC. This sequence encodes CASSLNPGFSQETQYF.

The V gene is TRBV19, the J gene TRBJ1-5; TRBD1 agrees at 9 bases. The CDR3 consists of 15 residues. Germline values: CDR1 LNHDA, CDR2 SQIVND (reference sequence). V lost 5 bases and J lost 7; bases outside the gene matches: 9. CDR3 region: CASSSGTGFGQPQHF. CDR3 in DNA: TGTGCCAGTAGTTCCGGGACAGGGTTTGGGCAGCCCCAGCATTTT.

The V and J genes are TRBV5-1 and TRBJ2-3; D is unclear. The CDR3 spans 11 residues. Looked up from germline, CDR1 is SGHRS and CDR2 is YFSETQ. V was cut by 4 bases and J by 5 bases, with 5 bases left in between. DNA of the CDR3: TGCGCCAGCAGCATTCAAGATACGCAGTATTTT. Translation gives CASSIQDTQYF.

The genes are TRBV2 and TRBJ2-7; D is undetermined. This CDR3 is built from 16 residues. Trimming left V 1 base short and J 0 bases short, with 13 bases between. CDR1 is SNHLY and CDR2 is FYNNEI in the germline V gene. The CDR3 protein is CASSEVMVTGSYEQYF. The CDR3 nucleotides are TGTGCCAGCAGTGAAGTGATGGTCACCGGCTCCTACGAGCAGTACTTC.

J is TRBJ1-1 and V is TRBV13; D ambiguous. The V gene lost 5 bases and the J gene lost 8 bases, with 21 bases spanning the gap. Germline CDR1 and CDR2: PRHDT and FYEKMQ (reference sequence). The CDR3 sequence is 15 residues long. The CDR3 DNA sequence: TGTGCCAGCAGCGTAGACGGCGGCGTGATGTCCGAAGCTTTCTTT. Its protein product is CASSVDGGVMSEAFF.

CDR3: CASTSGTGEIYGYTF. In DNA form, the CDR3 reads TGTGCCAGCACCTCCGGGACAGGGGAGATATATGGCTACACCTTC. The rearrangement joins TRBV5-4 to TRBJ1-2, with TRBD1 matching over 10 bases. Germline CDR1 SGHNT, CDR2 YYREEE (reference sequence). Trimming removed 6 bases from V and 5 bases from J; junction bases left unmatched: 10. This CDR3 is 15 amino acids long.

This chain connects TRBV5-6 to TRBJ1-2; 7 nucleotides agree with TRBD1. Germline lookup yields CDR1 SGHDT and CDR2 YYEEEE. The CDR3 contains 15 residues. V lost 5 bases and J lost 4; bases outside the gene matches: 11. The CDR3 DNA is TGTGCCAGCAGTAACCACGGGACAGACATCTATGGCTACACCTTC. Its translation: CASSNHGTDIYGYTF.

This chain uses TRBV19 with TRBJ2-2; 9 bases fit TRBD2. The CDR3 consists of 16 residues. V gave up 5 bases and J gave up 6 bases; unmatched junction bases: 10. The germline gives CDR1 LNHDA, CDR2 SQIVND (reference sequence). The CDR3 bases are TGTGCCAGTAGTTCCTCTAGCGGGGAAGGGGCCGGGGAGCTGTTTTTT. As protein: CASSSSSGEGAGELFF.

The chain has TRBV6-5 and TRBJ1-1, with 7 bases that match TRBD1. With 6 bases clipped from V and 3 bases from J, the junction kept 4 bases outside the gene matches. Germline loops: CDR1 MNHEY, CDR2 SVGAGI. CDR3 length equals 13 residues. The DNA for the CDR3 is TGTGCCAGCAGGAGGGACAGTTACACTGAAGCTTTCTTT. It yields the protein CASRRDSYTEAFF.

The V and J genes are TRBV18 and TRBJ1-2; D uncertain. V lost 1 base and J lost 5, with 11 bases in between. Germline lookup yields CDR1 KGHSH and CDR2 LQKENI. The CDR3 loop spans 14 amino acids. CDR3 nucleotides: TGTGCCAGCTCACCACAGCGGGCTGAATATGGCTACACCTTC. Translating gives CASSPQRAEYGYTF.

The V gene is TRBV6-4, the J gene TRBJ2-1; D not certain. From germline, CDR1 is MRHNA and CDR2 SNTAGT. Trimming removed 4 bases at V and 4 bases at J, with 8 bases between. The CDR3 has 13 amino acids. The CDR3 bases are TGTGCCAGCAGTGGCGGTGAATACAATGAGCAGTTCTTC. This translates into CASSGGEYNEQFF.

Written as DNA, the CDR3 is TGTGCCACCAGTGAACCTCAGGGTCGCGAGCAGTACTTC. It yields the protein CATSEPQGREQYF. This sequence joins TRBV24-1 and TRBJ2-7; tentatively, D is TRBD1 (5 bases). V lost 4 bases, J lost 6 bases, and 12 bases lay in between. Germline V gene sequence: CDR1 KGHDR, CDR2 SFDVKD. CDR3 size: 13 residues.

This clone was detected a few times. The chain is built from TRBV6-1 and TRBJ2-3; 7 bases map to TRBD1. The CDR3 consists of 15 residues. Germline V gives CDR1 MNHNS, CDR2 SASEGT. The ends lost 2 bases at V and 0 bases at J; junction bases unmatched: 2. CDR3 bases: TGTGCCAGCAGTGAACAGACAGGGAGCACAGATACGCAGTATTTT. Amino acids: CASSEQTGSTDTQYF.